One and the same sample provided the 27 T cell receptor beta chains below, sequenced in a study of hypomethylating agent response in myelodysplastic syndrome. Profiled with immunoSEQ multiplex PCR; TCRdb holds only in-frame clones, not every one. Of 3,200 or so clones detected, 65% to 90% appear once; the ten largest clones hold 26%. Source: bone marrow, taken before or after starting hypomethylating agent treatment for myelodysplastic syndrome (not recorded which). The receptor source for this set is a human donor with myelodysplastic syndrome.

V is TRBV7-9 and J is TRBJ1-1; D gene uncertain. CDR1 and CDR2 (germline): SEHNR, FQNEAQ (reference sequence). The CDR3 totals 14 residues. Trimming removed 1 base from V and 3 bases from J, with 9 bases in between. The CDR3 sequence is CASSLVVRDTEAFF. CDR3 sequence (DNA): TGTGCCAGCAGCTTAGTGGTTAGGGACACTGAAGCTTTCTTT.

A word on this clone: The junction and the germline gene differ at one end; a read error may be behind it. The chain uses TRBV6-5 and TRBJ2-5, with TRBD2 matching over 8 bases. This CDR3 has 14 residues. Germline V gene sequence: CDR1 MNHEY, CDR2 SVGAGI. The CDR3 protein is CASSRTSTSEIQYF. As DNA, the CDR3 is TGTGCCAGCAGTCGAACTTCGACTAGCGAGATCCAGTACTTC.

The chain uses TRBV6-1 and TRBJ2-1; TRBD1 is a possible D gene (6 bases). CDR3 size: 14 residues. The germline V gene encodes CDR1 MNHNS and CDR2 SASEGT. With 7 bases removed from V and 4 bases from J, the gap between germline ends came to 14 bases. CDR3 sequence (DNA): TGTGCCAGCAATGGAGGACAGATATACAATGAGCAGTTCTTC. Protein: CASNGGQIYNEQFF.

This chain uses TRBV11-2 with TRBJ2-3; D unresolved. The CDR3 contains 15 residues. Germline CDR1 and CDR2: SGHAT and FQNNGV. V was pared by 4 bases and J by 2 bases, with 13 bases between. The CDR3 loop reads CASSSSPDLTDTQYF. CDR3 DNA: TGTGCCAGCAGCTCCTCCCCGGATCTCACAGATACGCAGTATTTT.

V gene TRBV7-8 combines with J gene TRBJ2-6; possibly TRBD2 for D (5 bases). Deletions cut 5 bases from V and 1 base from J, with 12 bases between. CDR3 length: 16 residues. CDR1 is SGHVS, CDR2 FQNEAQ, per germline. The CDR3 nucleotides read TGTGCCAGCAGCCCGGGATGGTGGTCTGGGGCCAACGTCCTGACTTTC. The encoded protein is CASSPGWWSGANVLTF.

The CDR3 region has the DNA TGTGCCAGCTCAACGTCCAATTCGTACAATGAGCAGTTCTTC. Amino acid sequence: CASSTSNSYNEQFF. The chain couples TRBV18 to TRBJ2-1; no definite D call. Germline-derived CDR1 and CDR2 are KGHSH and LQKENI. The CDR3 has 14 amino acids. Trimming stripped 5 bases from V and 4 bases from J, with 12 bases between.

This rearrangement joins TRBV19 to TRBJ1-4; no clear D. The germline gives CDR1 LNHDA, CDR2 SQIVND (reference sequence). This CDR3 is 13 amino acids long. V was trimmed by 1 base and J by 7 bases, leaving 7 bases between them. CDR3 DNA sequence: TGTGCCAGTAGTATAGGCCTCGTTGAAAAACTGTTTTTT. Translating it yields CASSIGLVEKLFF.

The chain has TRBV7-9 and TRBJ1-1; D perhaps matches TRBD1 (5 bases). Per germline, CDR1 SEHNR and CDR2 FQNEAQ (reference sequence). This CDR3 spans 14 amino acids. Trimming stripped 4 bases from V and 3 bases from J, with 12 bases between. CDR3 protein: CASSSPDRHTEAFF. As DNA, the CDR3 is TGTGCCAGCAGCTCCCCCGACAGACACACTGAAGCTTTCTTT.

V gene TRBV7-6 combines with J gene TRBJ2-7; 8 bases match TRBD1. Germline V CDR1 and CDR2: SGHVS, FNYEAQ. The CDR3 has 14 amino acids. The V gene end was trimmed by 5 bases and the J gene end by 6 bases; junction bases not matched to a gene: 9. For the CDR3, the DNA is TGTGCCAGCAGCGCAACAGGGGGTTCCCTCGAGCAGTACTTC. This encodes CASSATGGSLEQYF.

Here the CDR3 reads CASSPTGGAPQTLFF. The CDR3 coding sequence is TGTGCCAGCAGTCCGACAGGGGGGGCCCCTCAAACTCTGTTTTTT. The gene calls are TRBV6-5 and TRBJ1-4, with 9 bases that match TRBD1. V lost 5 bases, J lost 14 bases, and 15 bases stayed unmatched. CDR1 and CDR2 from the germline V gene are MNHEY and SVGAGI. The CDR3 contains 15 residues.

The chain joins TRBV14 to TRBJ2-5; tentative D call: TRBD2 (5 bases). Germline V gene lookup returns CDR1 SGHDN and CDR2 FVKESK. V was shortened by 4 bases and J by 2 bases, with 17 bases between the two germline ends. The CDR3 is made up of 16 amino acids. CDR3 residues: CASSLPLERRQETQYF. In nucleotides, the CDR3 is TGTGCCAGCAGCCTCCCCTTAGAGCGGAGGCAAGAGACCCAGTACTTC.

The rearrangement links TRBV7-9 to TRBJ2-2, with D perhaps assigned TRBD1 or TRBD2 (5 bases each). The germline V and J ends were trimmed by 5 bases and 5 bases, with 21 bases remaining between them. The CDR3 has 17 amino acids. Germline V lookup: CDR1 SEHNR, CDR2 FQNEAQ (reference sequence). As DNA, the CDR3 is TGTGCCAGCAGCCCTCTAGGGGCCTCCGAGGGGACCGGGGAGCTGTTTTTT. As protein: CASSPLGASEGTGELFF.

Within the sample, this clone is large (0.1 to 1%). The chain has TRBV7-9 and TRBJ1-5; the D gene is possibly TRBD1 (6 bases). The CDR3 has 15 amino acids. CDR1 is SEHNR and CDR2 is FQNEAQ in the germline V gene (reference sequence). The germline V and J ends were trimmed by 6 bases and 5 bases, with 17 bases remaining between them. CDR3 sequence: CASSNTGSGDQPQHF. Written as DNA, the CDR3 is TGTGCCAGCAGTAATACAGGGAGTGGGGATCAGCCCCAGCATTTT.

The chain uses TRBV18 and TRBJ1-6, with a weak D call TRBD1 (6 bases). The V gene lost 3 bases and the J gene lost 9 bases, with 12 bases spanning the gap. CDR1 KGHSH and CDR2 LQKENI come from the germline V gene. The CDR3 is made up of 14 amino acids. The CDR3 reads CASSPEGGGSPLHF. CDR3 sequence (DNA): TGTGCCAGCTCACCGGAGGGGGGAGGTTCACCCCTCCACTTT.

The V and J genes are TRBV10-1 and TRBJ1-1; perhaps TRBD1 as D (6 bases). Germline V CDR1 and CDR2: WNHNN, SYGVQD (reference sequence). The CDR3 contains 14 residues. Deletions cut 2 bases from V and 4 bases from J, with 11 bases between. Written as DNA, the CDR3 is TGCGCCAGCAGTGAGGATCAGGGGATCACTGAAGCTTTCTTT. Its protein is CASSEDQGITEAFF.

This chain links TRBV5-3 with TRBJ1-3; 7 positions match TRBD1. TRBV5-3 belongs to the ORF category, with a function that is uncertain. The junction had 4 bases not matched to a gene; V was cut back by 4 bases and J by 0 bases. The CDR3 runs to 15 residues. The chain's CDR3 is CARSPRGNSGNTIYF. The CDR3 nucleotides are TGTGCCAGAAGCCCCAGGGGGAACTCTGGAAACACCATATATTTT.

The gene calls are TRBV30 and TRBJ2-7, with 7 positions matching TRBD2. Germline-derived CDR1 and CDR2 are GTSNPN and SVGIG (reference sequence). V trimming: 5 bases; J trimming: 2 bases; junction bases outside the gene matches: 3. The CDR3 runs 12 residues. This chain's CDR3 is CAWRGDPYEQYF. In DNA form, the CDR3 reads TGTGCCTGGCGGGGGGACCCCTACGAGCAGTACTTC. Full variable domain (missing parts from reference TRBV30 and TRBJ2-7): SQTIHQWPATLVQPVGSPLSLECTVEGTSNPNLYWYRQAAGRGLQLLFYSVGIGQISSEVPQNLSASRPQDRQFILSSKKLLLSDSGFYLCAWRGDPYEQYFGPGTRLTVT.

This clone was seen a single time. J is TRBJ2-3 and V is TRBV18; D not resolved. V was clipped by 2 bases and J by 6 bases, with 12 bases between them. The CDR3 is 14 residues long. Germline V gene sequence: CDR1 KGHSH, CDR2 LQKENI. The CDR3 here is CASSPNGPKDTQYF. In nucleotides, the CDR3 is TGTGCCAGCTCACCAAATGGGCCAAAGGATACGCAGTATTTT.

The chain uses TRBV6-1 and TRBJ1-2, with D perhaps matching TRBD1 (6 bases). Germline CDR1 and CDR2: MNHNS and SASEGT. The CDR3 runs 13 residues. V was cut by 2 bases and J by 4 bases, with 8 bases left in between. The CDR3 bases are TGTGCCAGCAGTGAAACAGGGAGCTATGGCTACACCTTC. Its protein is CASSETGSYGYTF.

The gene calls are TRBV19 and TRBJ2-3; 10 bases are shared with TRBD1. The CDR3 sequence is 16 residues long. The V segment lost 4 bases and the J segment 5 bases; nucleotides outside the gene matches: 9. Germline CDR1 is LNHDA and CDR2 is SQIVND (reference sequence). The CDR3 DNA reads as TGTGCCAGTAGTACCCTGGACAGGGGGACAGGAGATACGCAGTATTTT. Residues: CASSTLDRGTGDTQYF.

The CDR3 sequence: CASSLTGVGNQPQHF. The CDR3 region has the DNA TGTGCCAGCAGCCTGACAGGGGTGGGCAATCAGCCCCAGCATTTT. The V call is TRBV7-2, the J call TRBJ1-5; 8 bases are a match to TRBD1. The CDR3 sequence is 15 residues long. V was pared by 5 bases and J by 2 bases, with 5 bases of the junction left unmatched. Germline V CDR1 and CDR2: SGHTA, FQGNSA.

This chain uses TRBV7-9 with TRBJ1-2; 11 bases align to TRBD1. Trimming took 4 bases from V and 4 from J; bases not matched to a gene: 5. The CDR3 runs to 15 residues. Germline V gene sequence: CDR1 SEHNR, CDR2 FQNEAQ (reference sequence). The chain's CDR3 is CASSSRDRGFYGYTF. The DNA for the CDR3 is TGTGCCAGCAGCTCCAGGGACAGGGGGTTCTATGGCTACACCTTC.

The CDR3 DNA reads TGTGCCAGCAGCCTTACAGGGACCTACGAGCAGTACTTC. Its protein product is CASSLTGTYEQYF. This chain links TRBV5-4 with TRBJ2-7; a possible D gene is TRBD1 (6 bases). Germline-derived CDR1 and CDR2 are SGHNT and YYREEE (reference sequence). The length of the CDR3 is 13 residues. Between the trimmed V and J ends, which lost 4 bases and 2 bases, there was a span of 10 bases.

This clone is large (0.1 to 1%). V is TRBV27 and J is TRBJ1-1; D is ambiguous. This CDR3 has 16 amino acids. V was shortened by 0 bases and J by 0 bases, with 11 bases between the two germline ends. CDR1 MNHEY and CDR2 SMNVEV come from the germline V gene (reference sequence). The DNA for the CDR3 is TGTGCCAGCAGTTTATCGATTGGAGGGCTGAACACTGAAGCTTTCTTT. Its translation: CASSLSIGGLNTEAFF.

The V and J genes are TRBV15 and TRBJ1-1; D possibly corresponds to TRBD1 (6 bases). CDR3 length: 13 amino acids. Trimming shortened V by 4 bases and J by 5 bases, and 11 bases separated the two germline ends. The germline CDR1 and CDR2 sequences are LNHNV and YYDKDF (reference sequence). The CDR3 DNA is TGTGCCACCAGCACCCATAGGGGGACTGAAGCTTTCTTT. It translates to CATSTHRGTEAFF.

For the CDR3, the DNA is TGTGCCAGCAGTTACCCCGGGACTAAGAACACTGAAGCTTTCTTT. Protein product: CASSYPGTKNTEAFF. The gene calls are TRBV6-5 and TRBJ1-1; the D gene is possibly TRBD1 (5 bases). V lost 2 bases and J lost 1, with 11 bases in between. The CDR3 totals 15 residues. Germline V CDR1 and CDR2: MNHEY, SVGAGI.

The chain has TRBV27 and TRBJ2-4; D is possibly TRBD2 (5 bases). This CDR3 contains 15 residues. Germline lookup yields CDR1 MNHEY and CDR2 SMNVEV (reference sequence). Trimming took 5 bases from V and 1 from J, leaving 12 bases between them. For the CDR3, the DNA is TGTGCCAGCAGTACACTAGAGGGTGCCAAAAACATTCAGTACTTC. Its translation: CASSTLEGAKNIQYF.